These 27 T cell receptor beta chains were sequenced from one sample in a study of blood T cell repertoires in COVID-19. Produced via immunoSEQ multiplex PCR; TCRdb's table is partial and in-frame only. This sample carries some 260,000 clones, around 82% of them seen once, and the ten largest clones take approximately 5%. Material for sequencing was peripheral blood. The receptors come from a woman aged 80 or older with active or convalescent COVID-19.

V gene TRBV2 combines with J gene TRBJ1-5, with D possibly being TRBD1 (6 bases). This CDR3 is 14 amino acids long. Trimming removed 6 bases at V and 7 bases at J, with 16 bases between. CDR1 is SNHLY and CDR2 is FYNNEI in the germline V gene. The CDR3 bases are TGTGCCAGCAGCGACCAGGGGATGGGCCAGCCCCAGCATTTT. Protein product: CASSDQGMGQPQHF.

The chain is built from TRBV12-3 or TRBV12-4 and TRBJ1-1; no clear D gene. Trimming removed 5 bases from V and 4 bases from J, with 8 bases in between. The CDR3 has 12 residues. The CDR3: CASSRPGTEAFF. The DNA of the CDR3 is TGTGCCAGCAGTCGCCCAGGCACTGAAGCTTTCTTT.

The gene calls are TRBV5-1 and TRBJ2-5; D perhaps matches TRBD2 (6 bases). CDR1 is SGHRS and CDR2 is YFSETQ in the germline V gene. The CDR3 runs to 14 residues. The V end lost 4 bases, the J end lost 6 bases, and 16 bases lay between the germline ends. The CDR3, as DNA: TGCGCCAGCAGCCCGGGAGAAAACGTAAAGACCCAGTACTTC. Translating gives CASSPGENVKTQYF.

The CDR3 loop reads CASSFNPDYGYTF. The CDR3 region has the DNA TGTGCCAGCAGTTTTAATCCCGACTATGGCTACACCTTC. V and J are TRBV28 and TRBJ1-2; no firm D call. The length of the CDR3 is 13 residues. Germline V gene data show CDR1 as MDHEN and CDR2 as SYDVKM. V lost 3 bases and J lost 3, with 8 bases in between.

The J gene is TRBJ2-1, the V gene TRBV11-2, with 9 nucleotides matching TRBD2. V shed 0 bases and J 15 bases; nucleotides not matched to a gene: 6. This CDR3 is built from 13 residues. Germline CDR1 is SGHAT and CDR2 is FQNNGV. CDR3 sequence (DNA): TGTGCCAGCAGCTTAGAGCCGGCTAGCGGGACGTTCTTC. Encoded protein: CASSLEPASGTFF.

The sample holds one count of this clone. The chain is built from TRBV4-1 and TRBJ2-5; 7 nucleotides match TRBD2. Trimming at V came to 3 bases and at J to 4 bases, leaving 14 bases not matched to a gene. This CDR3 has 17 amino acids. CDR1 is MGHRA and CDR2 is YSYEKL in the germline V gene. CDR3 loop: CASSHGPGRESGETQYF. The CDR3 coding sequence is TGCGCCAGCAGCCACGGGCCTGGGCGGGAGTCGGGAGAGACCCAGTACTTC.

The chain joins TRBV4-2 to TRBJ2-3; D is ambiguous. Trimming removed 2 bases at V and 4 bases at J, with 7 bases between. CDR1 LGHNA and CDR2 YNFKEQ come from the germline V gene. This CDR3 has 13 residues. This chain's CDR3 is CASSQRSADTQYF. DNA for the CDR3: TGTGCCAGCAGCCAACGAAGCGCAGATACGCAGTATTTT.

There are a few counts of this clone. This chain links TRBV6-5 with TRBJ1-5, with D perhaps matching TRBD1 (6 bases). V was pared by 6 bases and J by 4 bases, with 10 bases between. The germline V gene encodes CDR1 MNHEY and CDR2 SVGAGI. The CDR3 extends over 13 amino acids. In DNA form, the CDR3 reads TGTGCCAGCAGCAGGACAGAAAATCAGCCCCAGCATTTT. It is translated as CASSRTENQPQHF.

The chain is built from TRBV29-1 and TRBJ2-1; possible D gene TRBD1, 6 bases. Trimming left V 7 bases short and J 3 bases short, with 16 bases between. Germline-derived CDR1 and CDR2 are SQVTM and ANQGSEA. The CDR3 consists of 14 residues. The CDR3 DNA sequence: TGCAGCGGGGGGCGTGCAGGGTTCTACAATGAGCAGTTCTTC. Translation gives CSGGRAGFYNEQFF.

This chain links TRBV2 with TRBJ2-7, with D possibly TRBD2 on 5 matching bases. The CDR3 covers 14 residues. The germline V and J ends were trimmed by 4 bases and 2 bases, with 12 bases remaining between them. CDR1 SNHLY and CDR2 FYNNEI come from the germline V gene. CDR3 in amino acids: CASSASADPYEQYF. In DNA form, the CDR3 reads TGTGCCAGCAGTGCGTCAGCGGACCCCTACGAGCAGTACTTC.

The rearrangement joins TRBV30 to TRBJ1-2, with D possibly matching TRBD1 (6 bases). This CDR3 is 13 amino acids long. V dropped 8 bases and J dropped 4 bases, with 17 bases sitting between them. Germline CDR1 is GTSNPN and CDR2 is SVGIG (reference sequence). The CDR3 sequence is CAGRMGHFYGYTF. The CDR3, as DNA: TGTGCCGGAAGAATGGGACACTTCTATGGCTACACCTTC.

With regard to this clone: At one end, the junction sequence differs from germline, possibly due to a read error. The CDR3 DNA reads TGTGCCAGCAGTGAAGAGAGAGTTTTTTTT. Translating it yields CASSEERVFF. The chain carries TRBV6-1 and TRBJ1-6; no firm D call. The CDR3 spans 10 residues. Germline lookup yields CDR1 MNHNS and CDR2 SASEGT.

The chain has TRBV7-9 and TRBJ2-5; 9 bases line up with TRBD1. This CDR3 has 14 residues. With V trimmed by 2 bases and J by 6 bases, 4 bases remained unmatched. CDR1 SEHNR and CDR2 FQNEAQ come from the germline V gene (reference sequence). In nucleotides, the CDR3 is TGTGCCAGCAGCTTAACAGGGGGCGAAAAGACCCAGTACTTC. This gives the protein CASSLTGGEKTQYF.

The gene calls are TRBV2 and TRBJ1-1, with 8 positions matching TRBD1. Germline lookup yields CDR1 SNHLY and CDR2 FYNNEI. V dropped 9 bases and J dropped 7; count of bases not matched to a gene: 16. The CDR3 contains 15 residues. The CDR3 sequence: CASKISSGGTGEAFF. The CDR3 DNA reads TGTGCCAGTAAAATCTCTTCAGGGGGGACAGGTGAAGCTTTCTTT.

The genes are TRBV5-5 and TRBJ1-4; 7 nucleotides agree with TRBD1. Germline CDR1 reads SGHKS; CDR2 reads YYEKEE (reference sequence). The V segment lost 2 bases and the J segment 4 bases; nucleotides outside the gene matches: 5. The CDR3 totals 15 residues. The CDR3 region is CASSFRDSRNEKLFF. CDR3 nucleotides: TGTGCCAGCAGCTTCCGGGACAGCCGTAATGAAAAACTGTTTTTT. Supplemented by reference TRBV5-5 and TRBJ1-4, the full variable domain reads DAGVTQSPTHLIKTRGQQVTLRCSPISGHKSVSWYQQVLGQGPQFIFQYYEKEERGRGNFPDRFSARQFPNYSSELNVNALLLGDSALYLCASSFRDSRNEKLFFGSGTQLSVL.

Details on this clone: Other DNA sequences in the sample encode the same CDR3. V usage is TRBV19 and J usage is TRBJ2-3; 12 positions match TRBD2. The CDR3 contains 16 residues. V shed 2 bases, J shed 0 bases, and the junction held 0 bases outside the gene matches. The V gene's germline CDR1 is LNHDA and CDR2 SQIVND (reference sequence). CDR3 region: CASSILAGGSTDTQYF. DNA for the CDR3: TGTGCCAGTAGTATACTAGCGGGAGGGAGCACAGATACGCAGTATTTT.

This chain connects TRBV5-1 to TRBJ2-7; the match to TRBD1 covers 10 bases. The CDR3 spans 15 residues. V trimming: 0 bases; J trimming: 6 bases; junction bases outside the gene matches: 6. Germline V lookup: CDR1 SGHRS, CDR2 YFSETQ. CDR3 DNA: TGCGCCAGCAGCTTGGCCGGGACAGGGGCAACCGAGCAGTACTTC. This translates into CASSLAGTGATEQYF.

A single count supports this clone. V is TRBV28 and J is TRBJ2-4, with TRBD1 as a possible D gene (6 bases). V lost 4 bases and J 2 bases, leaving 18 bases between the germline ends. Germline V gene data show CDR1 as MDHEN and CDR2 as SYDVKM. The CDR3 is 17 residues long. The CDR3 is CASSSPYRDFSKNIQYF. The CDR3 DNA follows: TGTGCCAGCAGTTCCCCATACAGGGATTTTTCCAAAAACATTCAGTACTTC.

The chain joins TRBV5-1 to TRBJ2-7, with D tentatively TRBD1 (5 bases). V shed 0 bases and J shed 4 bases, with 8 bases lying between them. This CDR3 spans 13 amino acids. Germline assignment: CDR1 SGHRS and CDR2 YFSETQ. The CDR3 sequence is CASSLEQAYEQYF. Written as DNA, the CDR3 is TGCGCCAGCAGCTTGGAACAGGCGTACGAGCAGTACTTC.

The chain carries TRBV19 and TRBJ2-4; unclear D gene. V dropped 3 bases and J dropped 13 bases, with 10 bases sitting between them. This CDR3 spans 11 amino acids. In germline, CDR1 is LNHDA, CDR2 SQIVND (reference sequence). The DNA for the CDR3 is TGTGCCAGTAGTATTGCGGCTGTACAGTACTTC. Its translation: CASSIAAVQYF.

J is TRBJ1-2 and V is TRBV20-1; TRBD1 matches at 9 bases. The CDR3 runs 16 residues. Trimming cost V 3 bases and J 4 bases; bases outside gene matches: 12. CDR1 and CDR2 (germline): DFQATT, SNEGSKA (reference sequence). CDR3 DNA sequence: TGCAGTGCTAGTGGAGGACAGGGGCCGAGCATCTATGGCTACACCTTC. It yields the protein CSASGGQGPSIYGYTF.

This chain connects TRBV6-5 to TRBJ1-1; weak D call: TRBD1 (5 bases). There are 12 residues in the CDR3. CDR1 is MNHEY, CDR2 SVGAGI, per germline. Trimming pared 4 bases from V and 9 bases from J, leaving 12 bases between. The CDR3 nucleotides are TGTGCCAGCAGTTCCCCGCGGGGGAAAGCTTTCTTT. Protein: CASSSPRGKAFF.

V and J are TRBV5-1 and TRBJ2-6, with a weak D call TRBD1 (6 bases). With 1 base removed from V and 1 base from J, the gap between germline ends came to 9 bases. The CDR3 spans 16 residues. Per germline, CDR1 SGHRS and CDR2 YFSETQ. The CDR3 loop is CASSLPTGSGANVLTF. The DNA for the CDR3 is TGCGCCAGCAGCTTGCCTACAGGGTCTGGGGCCAACGTCCTGACTTTC.

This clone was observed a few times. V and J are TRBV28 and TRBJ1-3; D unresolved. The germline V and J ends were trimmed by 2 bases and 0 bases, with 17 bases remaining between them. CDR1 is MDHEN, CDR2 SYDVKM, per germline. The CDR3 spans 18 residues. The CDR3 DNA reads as TGTGCCAGCAGTTTACCCACAGCTTATTCCCGCTCTGGAAACACCATATATTTT. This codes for CASSLPTAYSRSGNTIYF.

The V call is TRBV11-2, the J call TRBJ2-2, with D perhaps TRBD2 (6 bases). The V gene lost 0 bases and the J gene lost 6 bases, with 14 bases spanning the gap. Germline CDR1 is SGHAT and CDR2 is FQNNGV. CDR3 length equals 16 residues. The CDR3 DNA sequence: TGTGCCAGCAGCTTAGATTTTGGAGGGTCTGCCGGGGAGCTGTTTTTT. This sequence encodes CASSLDFGGSAGELFF. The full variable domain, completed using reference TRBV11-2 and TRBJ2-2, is EAGVAQSPRYKIIEKRQSVAFWCNPISGHATLYWYQQILGQGPKLLIQFQNNGVVDDSQLPKDRFSAERLKGVDSTLKIQPAKLEDSAVYLCASSLDFGGSAGELFFGEGSRLTVL.

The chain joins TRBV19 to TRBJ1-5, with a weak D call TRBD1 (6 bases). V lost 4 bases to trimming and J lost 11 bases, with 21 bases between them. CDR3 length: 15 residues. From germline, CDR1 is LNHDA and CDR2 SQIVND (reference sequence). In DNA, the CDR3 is TGTGCCAGTAGTACGGGAAACAGGGTAATATTGGCCCAGCATTTT. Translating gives CASSTGNRVILAQHF.

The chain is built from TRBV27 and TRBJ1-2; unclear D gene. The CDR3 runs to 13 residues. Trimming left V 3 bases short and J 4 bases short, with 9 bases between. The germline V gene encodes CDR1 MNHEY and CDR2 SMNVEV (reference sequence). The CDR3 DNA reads TGTGCCAGCAGTTTTCAGGTGGGCTATGGCTACACCTTC. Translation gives CASSFQVGYGYTF.